This is a list of T cell receptor beta chains from one sample in a study of T cell changes during pregnancy in multiple sclerosis. Here immunoSEQ multiplex PCR was the method, and the copy in TCRdb shows in-frame clones only, minus some. The sample records around 110,000 clones, 85% to 95% being singletons. This sample comprised peripheral blood, obtained in the third trimester of pregnancy. Receptors originate from a female donor in good health, enrolled as a control in a pregnancy study. Each CDR3 is given with its conserved first and last residue. D genes are given only for firm matches. Size is omitted from some rows. Given values are once, few, many or a class for expanded clones.

j_call: TRBJ2-7
v_call: TRBV25-1
d_call: TRBD1
clone_size: -
cdr3_nt: TGTGCCAGCAGTGATGGGACAGGGGGATACTACGAGCAGTACTTC
cdr3_aa: CASSDGTGGYYEQYF

j_call: TRBJ2-2
v_call: TRBV29-1
d_call: -
clone_size: -
cdr3_nt: TGCAGCGTTGAAACGGTGGGTCCGACGGGGCTGTTTTTT
cdr3_aa: CSVETVGPTGLFF

j_call: TRBJ1-4
v_call: TRBV15
d_call: TRBD1
clone_size: once
cdr3_nt: TGTGCCACCAGCCTCCCCGGGACAGATGAAAAACTGTTTTTT
cdr3_aa: CATSLPGTDEKLFF

j_call: TRBJ1-3
v_call: TRBV7-9
d_call: -
clone_size: -
cdr3_nt: TGTGCCAGCAGCTTAGCGGCAATTGGAAACACCATATATTTT
cdr3_aa: CASSLAAIGNTIYF

j_call: TRBJ1-2
v_call: TRBV2
d_call: -
clone_size: -
cdr3_nt: TGTGCCAGCAGAGGCGGAGGACAGTCTGGCTACACCTTC
cdr3_aa: CASRGGGQSGYTF

j_call: TRBJ1-2
v_call: TRBV7-8
d_call: -
clone_size: -
cdr3_nt: TGTGCCAGCAGCTTAAGCGCGGGGAACTATGGCTACACCTTC
cdr3_aa: CASSLSAGNYGYTF

j_call: TRBJ1-2
v_call: TRBV19
d_call: -
clone_size: -
cdr3_nt: TGTGCCAGTAGGATGGACCCTAGGAGGCCTGGCTACACCTTC
cdr3_aa: CASRMDPRRPGYTF

j_call: TRBJ2-1
v_call: TRBV7-2
d_call: TRBD2
clone_size: -
cdr3_nt: TGTGCCAGCGGGCGGGGGGGGAATGAGCAGTTCTTC
cdr3_aa: CASGRGGNEQFF

j_call: TRBJ1-5
v_call: TRBV12-5
d_call: TRBD1
clone_size: -
cdr3_nt: TGTGCTAGTGGTTTGGCCCCAAAGGACAGGGAATCTTTTGATCAGCCCCAGCATTTT
cdr3_aa: CASGLAPKDRESFDQPQHF

j_call: TRBJ2-7
v_call: TRBV25-1
d_call: -
clone_size: -
cdr3_nt: TGTGCCAGTGCCCCAGCGGGCTCCTACGAGCAGTACTTC
cdr3_aa: CASAPAGSYEQYF

j_call: TRBJ1-2
v_call: TRBV18
d_call: TRBD1
clone_size: -
cdr3_nt: TGTGCCAGCTCACCCCGGGACAGGGGAATCTATGGCTACACCTTC
cdr3_aa: CASSPRDRGIYGYTF

j_call: TRBJ1-2
v_call: TRBV7-6
d_call: TRBD1
clone_size: -
cdr3_nt: TGTGCCAGCAGCTTAAGGGGACAGATGACAAAAGAAGGCTACACCTTC
cdr3_aa: CASSLRGQMTKEGYTF

j_call: TRBJ1-2
v_call: TRBV5-6
d_call: -
clone_size: -
cdr3_nt: TGTGCCAGCAGCTTGGGGCAGGGTAACTATGGCTACACCTTC
cdr3_aa: CASSLGQGNYGYTF

j_call: TRBJ1-1
v_call: TRBV2
d_call: -
clone_size: few
cdr3_nt: TGTGCCAGCAGTCGCCCGAGAACCACTGAAGCTTTCTTT
cdr3_aa: CASSRPRTTEAFF

j_call: TRBJ2-2
v_call: TRBV6-5
d_call: TRBD2
clone_size: -
cdr3_nt: TGTGCCAGCAGTTATGGACTAGCGGGAGACACCGGGGAGCTGTTTTTT
cdr3_aa: CASSYGLAGDTGELFF

j_call: TRBJ2-5
v_call: TRBV19
d_call: -
clone_size: -
cdr3_nt: TGTGCCAGTAGGAACTACAGGGAAGAGACCCAGTACTTC
cdr3_aa: CASRNYREETQYF

j_call: TRBJ2-5
v_call: TRBV4-1
d_call: TRBD1
clone_size: -
cdr3_nt: TGCGCCAGCAGCCAGGTGGGGACAGGGGAAAGGGAGACCCAGTACTTC
cdr3_aa: CASSQVGTGERETQYF

j_call: TRBJ2-3
v_call: TRBV5-1
d_call: TRBD2
clone_size: -
cdr3_nt: TGCGCCAGCAAGGGCGGGGGGGTAAGAGATACGCAGTATTTT
cdr3_aa: CASKGGGVRDTQYF

j_call: TRBJ1-2
v_call: TRBV19
d_call: TRBD1
clone_size: -
cdr3_nt: TGTGCCAGTAGTACTCGGGACAGGGGTCCCTATGGCTACACCTTC
cdr3_aa: CASSTRDRGPYGYTF

j_call: TRBJ2-3
v_call: TRBV5-1
d_call: -
clone_size: -
cdr3_nt: TGCGCCAGCAGCCCGTACAACCGTGGTGGCACAGATACGCAGTATTTT
cdr3_aa: CASSPYNRGGTDTQYF

j_call: TRBJ1-5
v_call: TRBV7-2
d_call: TRBD1
clone_size: -
cdr3_nt: TGTGCCAGCAGTAGACAGGGCGGGAATCAGCCCCAGCATTTT
cdr3_aa: CASSRQGGNQPQHF

j_call: TRBJ1-5
v_call: TRBV30
d_call: -
clone_size: -
cdr3_nt: TGTGCCTGGAGTCGTCACGGGGGACAGCCCCAGCATTTT
cdr3_aa: CAWSRHGGQPQHF

j_call: TRBJ2-7
v_call: TRBV7-3
d_call: TRBD2
clone_size: -
cdr3_nt: TGTGCCAGCAGCTTAAGTAGCGGGGGTTTGTACGAGCAGTACTTC
cdr3_aa: CASSLSSGGLYEQYF

j_call: TRBJ2-7
v_call: TRBV5-6
d_call: -
clone_size: -
cdr3_nt: TGTGCCAGCAGCTTTACCGACAGGACCTACGAGCAGTACTTC
cdr3_aa: CASSFTDRTYEQYF

j_call: TRBJ1-4
v_call: TRBV6-6
d_call: -
clone_size: few
cdr3_nt: TGTGCCAGCAGTTATCAGTTACAGGGTCTACAGGAAAAACTGTTTTTT
cdr3_aa: CASSYQLQGLQEKLFF

j_call: TRBJ2-2
v_call: TRBV6-6
d_call: TRBD2
clone_size: -
cdr3_nt: TGTGCCAGCAGTTACTGGCGGGGGATCAACACCGGGGAGCTGTTTTTT
cdr3_aa: CASSYWRGINTGELFF

j_call: TRBJ2-3
v_call: TRBV11-3
d_call: -
clone_size: -
cdr3_nt: TGTGCCAGCAGCCTAGCGTCTACTAGCACAGATACGCAGTATTTT
cdr3_aa: CASSLASTSTDTQYF

j_call: TRBJ1-5
v_call: TRBV5-6
d_call: -
clone_size: -
cdr3_nt: TGTGCCAGCAGCTTGCGGGGAAGCAATCAGCCCCAGCATTTT
cdr3_aa: CASSLRGSNQPQHF

j_call: TRBJ1-5
v_call: TRBV5-5
d_call: -
clone_size: once
cdr3_nt: TGTGCCAGCAGCCTAGGCGGTCCCAATCAGCCCCAGCATTTT
cdr3_aa: CASSLGGPNQPQHF

j_call: TRBJ2-3
v_call: TRBV4-1
d_call: -
clone_size: -
cdr3_nt: TGCGCCAGCAGCCAACAGGGCACAGATACGCAGTATTTT
cdr3_aa: CASSQQGTDTQYF

j_call: TRBJ2-7
v_call: TRBV11-2
d_call: -
clone_size: -
cdr3_nt: TGTGCCAGCAGCTTAGCGGGCTACGAGCAGTACTTC
cdr3_aa: CASSLAGYEQYF

j_call: TRBJ2-7
v_call: TRBV2
d_call: -
clone_size: -
cdr3_nt: TGTGCCAGCAGTGAAAGAGGTGGGAGCTACGAGCAGTACTTC
cdr3_aa: CASSERGGSYEQYF

j_call: TRBJ2-1
v_call: TRBV5-4
d_call: -
clone_size: -
cdr3_nt: TGTGCCAGCAGCCTAAACAATGAGCAGTTCTTC
cdr3_aa: CASSLNNEQFF

j_call: TRBJ2-1
v_call: TRBV5-6
d_call: -
clone_size: -
cdr3_nt: TGTGCCAGCAGTCCCTGGGCAGGGGTCCTTGGAATGGTCTTC
cdr3_aa: CASSPWAGVLGMVF

j_call: TRBJ1-2
v_call: TRBV5-4
d_call: TRBD1
clone_size: -
cdr3_nt: TGTGCCAGCAGGAAGGGACAGGGAGAAGGCTACACCTTC
cdr3_aa: CASRKGQGEGYTF

j_call: TRBJ2-7
v_call: TRBV6-6
d_call: -
clone_size: -
cdr3_nt: TGTGCCAGCAGTAAAGGACAGACCTACGAGCAGTACTTC
cdr3_aa: CASSKGQTYEQYF

j_call: TRBJ2-3
v_call: TRBV29-1
d_call: TRBD1
clone_size: -
cdr3_nt: TGCAGCGTTGAAGCAGGGGGCACTAGCACAGATACGCAGTATTTT
cdr3_aa: CSVEAGGTSTDTQYF

j_call: TRBJ1-5
v_call: TRBV7-7
d_call: -
clone_size: once
cdr3_nt: TGTGCTAGCAGCTTAGATAAGGGGCAGCCCCAGCATTTT
cdr3_aa: CASSLDKGQPQHF

j_call: TRBJ1-2
v_call: TRBV6-5
d_call: TRBD1
clone_size: -
cdr3_nt: TGTGCCAGCAGCCCCCGAGGGACAGGTGTTAATGGCTACACCTTC
cdr3_aa: CASSPRGTGVNGYTF

j_call: TRBJ2-3
v_call: TRBV7-9
d_call: -
clone_size: -
cdr3_nt: TGTGCCAGCAGCCTGCCCAGGGATACGCAGTATTTT
cdr3_aa: CASSLPRDTQYF

j_call: TRBJ2-7
v_call: TRBV19
d_call: -
clone_size: -
cdr3_nt: TGTGCCACTTCGGGGATTTACAGTTCACACCTTTACGAGCAGTACTTC
cdr3_aa: CATSGIYSSHLYEQYF

j_call: TRBJ2-5
v_call: TRBV10-3
d_call: TRBD1
clone_size: -
cdr3_nt: TGTGCCACCACGGACAGGGTGGCCCAAGAGACCCAGTACTTC
cdr3_aa: CATTDRVAQETQYF

j_call: TRBJ1-6
v_call: TRBV6-6
d_call: -
clone_size: -
cdr3_nt: TGTGCCAGCAGTCACCAGAATTCACCCCTCCACTTT
cdr3_aa: CASSHQNSPLHF

j_call: TRBJ2-6
v_call: TRBV5-8
d_call: -
clone_size: -
cdr3_nt: TGTGCCAGTCGTTACAGCCGGAACTCTGGGGCCAACGTCCTGACTTTC
cdr3_aa: CASRYSRNSGANVLTF

j_call: TRBJ1-2
v_call: TRBV19
d_call: TRBD1
clone_size: -
cdr3_nt: TGTGCCAGTAGTATCCACAGGGGCGCGGATGGCTACACCTTC
cdr3_aa: CASSIHRGADGYTF